Given below is one T cell receptor beta chain in context. Seattle participants joined during active infection and were tracked over time. This entry is derived from a study of blood T cell repertoires in COVID-19. Overall study context: In each case, the material was cDNA or gDNA derived from T cells, B-cell-depleted T cells, or PBMCs.

This table comes from immunoSEQ multiplex PCR, and its TCRdb copy is limited to in-frame clones, with some not included. The sample consists of some 400,000 clones, more than 75% of them appearing once. CDR1 MNHEY and CDR2 SVGAGI come from the germline V gene. The V segment lost 6 bases and the J segment 2 bases; nucleotides outside the gene matches: 9. The CDR3 loop spans 15 amino acids. This clonotype was obtained from a woman in her sixties with COVID-19, enrolled during active disease. Sequencing used peripheral blood. The J gene is TRBJ2-7, the V gene TRBV6-5, with 8 bases lining up with TRBD1. The CDR3 coding sequence is TGTGCCAGCAGCGCCCGGGACAGGAGTCCCTACGAGCAGTACTTC. It specifies CASSARDRSPYEQYF.